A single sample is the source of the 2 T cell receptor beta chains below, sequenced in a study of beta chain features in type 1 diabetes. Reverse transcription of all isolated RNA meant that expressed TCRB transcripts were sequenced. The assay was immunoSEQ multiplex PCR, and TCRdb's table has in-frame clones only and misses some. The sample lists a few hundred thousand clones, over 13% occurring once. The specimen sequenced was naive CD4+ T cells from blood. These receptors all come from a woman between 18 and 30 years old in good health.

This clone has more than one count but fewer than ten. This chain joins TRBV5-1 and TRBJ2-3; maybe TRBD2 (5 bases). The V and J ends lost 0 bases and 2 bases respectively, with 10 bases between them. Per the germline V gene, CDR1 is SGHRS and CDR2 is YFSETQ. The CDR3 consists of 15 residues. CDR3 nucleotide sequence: TGCGCCAGCAGCTTGGTGGGCGGACTCACAGATACGCAGTATTTT. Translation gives CASSLVGGLTDTQYF.

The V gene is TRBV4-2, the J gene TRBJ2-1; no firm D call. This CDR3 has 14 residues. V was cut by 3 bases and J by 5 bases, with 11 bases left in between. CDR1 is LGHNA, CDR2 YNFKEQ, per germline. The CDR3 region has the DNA TGTGCCAGCAGCCACCCGACAAGAGACAATGAGCAGTTCTTC. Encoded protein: CASSHPTRDNEQFF.